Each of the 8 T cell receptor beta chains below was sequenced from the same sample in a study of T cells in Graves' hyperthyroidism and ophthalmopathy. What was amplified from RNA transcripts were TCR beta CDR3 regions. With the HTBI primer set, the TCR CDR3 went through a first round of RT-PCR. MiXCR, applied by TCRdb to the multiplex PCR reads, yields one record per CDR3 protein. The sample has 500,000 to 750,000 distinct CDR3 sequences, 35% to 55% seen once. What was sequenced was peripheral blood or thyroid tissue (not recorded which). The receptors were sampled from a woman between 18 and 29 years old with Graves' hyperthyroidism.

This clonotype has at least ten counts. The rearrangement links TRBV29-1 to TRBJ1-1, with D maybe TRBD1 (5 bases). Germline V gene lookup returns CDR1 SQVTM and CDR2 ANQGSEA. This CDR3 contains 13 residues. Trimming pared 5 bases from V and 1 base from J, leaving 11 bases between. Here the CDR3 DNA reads TGCAGCGTTCGGGACCTACGGAACACTGAAGCTTTCTTT. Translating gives CSVRDLRNTEAFF.

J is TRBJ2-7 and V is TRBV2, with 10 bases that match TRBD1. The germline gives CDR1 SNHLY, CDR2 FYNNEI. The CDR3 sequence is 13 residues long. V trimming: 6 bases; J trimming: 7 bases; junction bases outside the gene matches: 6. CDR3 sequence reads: CASSDRGRGEQYF. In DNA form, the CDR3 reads TGTGCCAGCAGCGACAGGGGGCGCGGGGAGCAGTACTTC.

CDR3 residues: CSATDSMGTEAFF. In DNA, the CDR3 is TGCAGTGCCACGGACAGCATGGGCACTGAAGCTTTCTTT. The chain employs TRBV20-1 and TRBJ1-1; D might be TRBD1 (6 bases). This CDR3 region has 13 residues. Germline-derived CDR1 and CDR2 are DFQATT and SNEGSKA (reference sequence). V lost 6 bases and J lost 4, with 15 bases in between.

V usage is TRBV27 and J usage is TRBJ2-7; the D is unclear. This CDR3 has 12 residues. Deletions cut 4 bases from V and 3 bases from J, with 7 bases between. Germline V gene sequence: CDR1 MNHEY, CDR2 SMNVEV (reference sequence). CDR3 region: CASSSSYYEQYF. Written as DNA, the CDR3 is TGTGCCAGCAGTTCCTCCTACTACGAGCAGTACTTC.

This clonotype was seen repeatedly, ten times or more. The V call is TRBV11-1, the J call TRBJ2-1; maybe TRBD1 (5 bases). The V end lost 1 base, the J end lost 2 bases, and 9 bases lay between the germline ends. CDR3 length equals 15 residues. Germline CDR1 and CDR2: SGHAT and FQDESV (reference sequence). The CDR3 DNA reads TGTGCCAGCAGCTTAGGCCAGGGCGCCTACAATGAGCAGTTCTTC. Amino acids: CASSLGQGAYNEQFF.

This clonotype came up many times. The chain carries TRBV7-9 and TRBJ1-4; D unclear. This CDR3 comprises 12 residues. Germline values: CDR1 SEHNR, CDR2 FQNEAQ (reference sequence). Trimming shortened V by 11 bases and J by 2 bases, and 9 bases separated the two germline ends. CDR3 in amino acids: CAFIKTNEKLFF. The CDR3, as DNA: TGTGCCTTCATTAAGACTAATGAAAAACTGTTTTTT.

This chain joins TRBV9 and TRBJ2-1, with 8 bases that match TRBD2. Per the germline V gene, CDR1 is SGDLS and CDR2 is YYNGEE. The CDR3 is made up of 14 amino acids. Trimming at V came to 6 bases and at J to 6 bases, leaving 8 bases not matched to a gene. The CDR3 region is CASNTPGGSNEQFF. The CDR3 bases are TGTGCCAGCAACACACCGGGGGGGTCCAATGAGCAGTTCTTC.

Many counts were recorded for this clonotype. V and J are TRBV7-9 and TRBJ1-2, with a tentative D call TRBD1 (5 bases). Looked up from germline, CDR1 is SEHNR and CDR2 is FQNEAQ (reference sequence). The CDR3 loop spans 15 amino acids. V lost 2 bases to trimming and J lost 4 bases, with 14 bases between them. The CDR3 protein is CASSLRAGSSYGYTF. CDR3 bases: TGTGCCAGCAGCTTACGGGCAGGGTCCTCCTATGGCTACACCTTC.